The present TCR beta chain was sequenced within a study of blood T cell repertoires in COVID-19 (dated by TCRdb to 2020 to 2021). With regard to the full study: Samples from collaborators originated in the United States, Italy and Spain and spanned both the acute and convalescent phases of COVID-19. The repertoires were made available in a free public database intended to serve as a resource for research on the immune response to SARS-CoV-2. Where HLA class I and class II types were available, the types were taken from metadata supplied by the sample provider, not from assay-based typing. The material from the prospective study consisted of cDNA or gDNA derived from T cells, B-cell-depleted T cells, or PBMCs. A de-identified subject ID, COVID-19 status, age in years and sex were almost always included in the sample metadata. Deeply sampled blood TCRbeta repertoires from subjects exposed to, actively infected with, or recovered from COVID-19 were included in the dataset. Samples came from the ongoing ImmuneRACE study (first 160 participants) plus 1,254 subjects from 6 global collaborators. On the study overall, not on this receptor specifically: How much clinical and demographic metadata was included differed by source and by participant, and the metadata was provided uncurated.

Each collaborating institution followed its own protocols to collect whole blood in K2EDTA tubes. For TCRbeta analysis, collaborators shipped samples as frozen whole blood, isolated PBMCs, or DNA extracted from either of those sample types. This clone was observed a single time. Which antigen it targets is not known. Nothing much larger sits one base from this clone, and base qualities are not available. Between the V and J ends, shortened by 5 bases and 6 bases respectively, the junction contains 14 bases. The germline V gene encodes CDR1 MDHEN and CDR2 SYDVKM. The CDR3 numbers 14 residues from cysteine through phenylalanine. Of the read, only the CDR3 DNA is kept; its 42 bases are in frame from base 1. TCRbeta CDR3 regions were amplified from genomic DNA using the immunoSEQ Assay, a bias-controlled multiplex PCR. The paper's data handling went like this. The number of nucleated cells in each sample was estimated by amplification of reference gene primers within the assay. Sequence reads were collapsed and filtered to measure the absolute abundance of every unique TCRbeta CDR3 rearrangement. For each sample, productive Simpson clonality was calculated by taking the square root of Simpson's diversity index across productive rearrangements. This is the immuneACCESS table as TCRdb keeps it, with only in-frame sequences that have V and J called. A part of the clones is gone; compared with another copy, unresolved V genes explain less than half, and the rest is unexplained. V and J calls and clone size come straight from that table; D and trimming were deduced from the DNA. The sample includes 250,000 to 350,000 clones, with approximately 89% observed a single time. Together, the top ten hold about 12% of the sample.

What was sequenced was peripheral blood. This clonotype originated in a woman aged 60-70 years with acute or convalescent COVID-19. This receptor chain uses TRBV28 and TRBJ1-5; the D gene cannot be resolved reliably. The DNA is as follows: TGTGCCAGCAGTCCGGGTGAAGGTACTCAGCCCCAGCATTTT. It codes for CASSPGEGTQPQHF.